This TCR beta chain was recorded in a study of memory CD4+ T cells and cytomegalovirus serostatus. Study-level information: This sample comes from healthy Belgian adults, fewer than 10 CMV seropositive, about 23 seronegative.

Many counts were recorded for this clone. Libraries were prepared by immunoSEQ multiplex PCR; TCRdb keeps only in-frame clonotypes and omits some of them. This sample has about 82,000 clones, with over 80% found just once. Single viable CD3+CD4+CD8-CD45RO+ cells were sorted as the memory CD4+ T cells. Serostatus was set by detecting CMV pp150, pp28, p38, p52 IgG. The CDR3 extends over 14 amino acids. V was clipped by 0 bases and J by 4 bases, with 10 bases between them. Germline CDR1 is SGHDT and CDR2 is YYEEEE. Sequenced sample: memory CD4+ T cells from blood. The TCR sequence derives from an adult in good health and CMV-seronegative. The chain is built from TRBV5-6 and TRBJ1-2; no reliable D call. The CDR3 spells CASSLALPSYGYTF. In DNA, the CDR3 is TGTGCCAGCAGCTTGGCCCTTCCGAGCTATGGCTACACCTTC.